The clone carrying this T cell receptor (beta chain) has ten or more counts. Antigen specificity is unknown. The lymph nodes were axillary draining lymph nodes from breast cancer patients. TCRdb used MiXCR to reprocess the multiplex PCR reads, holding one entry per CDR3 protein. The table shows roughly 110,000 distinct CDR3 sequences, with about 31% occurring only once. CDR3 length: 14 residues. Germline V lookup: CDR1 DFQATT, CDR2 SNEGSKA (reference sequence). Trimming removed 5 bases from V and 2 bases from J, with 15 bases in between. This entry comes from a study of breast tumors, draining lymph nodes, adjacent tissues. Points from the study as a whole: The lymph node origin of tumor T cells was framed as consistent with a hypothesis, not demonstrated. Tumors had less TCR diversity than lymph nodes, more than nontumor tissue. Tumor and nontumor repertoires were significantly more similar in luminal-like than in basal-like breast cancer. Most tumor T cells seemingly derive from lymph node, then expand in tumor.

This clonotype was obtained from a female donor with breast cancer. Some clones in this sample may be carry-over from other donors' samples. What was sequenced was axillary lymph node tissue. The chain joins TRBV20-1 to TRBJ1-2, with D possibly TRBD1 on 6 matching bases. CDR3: CSAPGGGRNYGYTF. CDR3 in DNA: TGCAGTGCTCCAGGAGGGGGACGCAACTATGGCTACACCTTC.